The rows below give T cell receptor beta chains drawn from one sample of a study of monozygotic twins with inflammatory bowel disease. TCRdb reprocessed the 5' RACE reads, keeping one entry per CDR3 protein, no DNA. The table lists approximately 400,000 distinct CDR3 sequences, with around 2.3% in the top ten. The specimen sequenced was blood. The receptors stem from a human donor with ulcerative colitis or Crohn's disease, or a healthy co-twin of an affected twin (not recorded which). Both conserved end residues are part of each CDR3.

j_call,v_call,cdr3_aa
TRBJ1-6,TRBV12-3/TRBV12-4,CASSQWGDNSPLHF
TRBJ2-5,TRBV7-9,CASTLAGGGETQYF
TRBJ2-7,TRBV5-6,CASHAPLLSYEQYF
TRBJ2-2,TRBV19,CASSRAINTGELFF
TRBJ1-4,TRBV5-1,CASSVGWGGGEKLFF
TRBJ2-1,TRBV4-3,CASSQETPGYNEQFF
TRBJ1-5,TRBV20-1,CSARDSRDRAQHF
TRBJ2-7,TRBV6-5,CASSYSQDRIYEQYF
TRBJ2-2,TRBV2,CASRPTGPAGELFF
TRBJ2-7,TRBV24-1,CATSHRDSYEQYF
TRBJ2-7,TRBV15,CATSRPGLAQTYEQYF
TRBJ2-1,TRBV9,CASSALTTPNNEQFF
TRBJ2-3,TRBV20-1,CSARDSQEITDTQYF
TRBJ1-5,TRBV7-9,CASSLDTGNQPQHF
TRBJ2-1,TRBV7-6,CASSTDSSSYNEQFF
TRBJ2-3,TRBV6-1,CASSPGQGVGTDTQYF
TRBJ2-3,TRBV7-2,CASRTGTSGSDTQYF
TRBJ2-1,TRBV6-5,CASSSSGNYNEQFF
TRBJ1-2,TRBV29-1,CSAVDTSNLAYGYTF
TRBJ2-3,TRBV18,CASSHQSLDTDTQYF
TRBJ1-1,TRBV7-2,CASSLTRGFTEAFF
TRBJ2-7,TRBV20-1,CSGLTGPEQYF
TRBJ2-1,TRBV30,CAWWGGSSYNEQFF
TRBJ1-5,TRBV3-1,CASSLGGGQRNQPQHF
TRBJ2-3,TRBV5-1,CASSLPTSTDTQYF
TRBJ2-1,TRBV9,CASSVGLETYNEQFF
TRBJ2-1,TRBV19,CASSILAGASLRNEQFF